Below, 19 T cell receptor beta chains from the same sample are listed, as sequenced in a study of blood T cell repertoires in COVID-19. Profiled with immunoSEQ multiplex PCR; TCRdb holds only in-frame clones, not every one. This sample yields around 300,000 clones, of which approximately 90% are seen a single time; over 5.5% belongs to the top ten. The sequencing input was peripheral blood. These receptors were taken from a woman aged 45-60 years with COVID-19, enrolled during active disease.

This chain uses TRBV9 with TRBJ2-2; 7 bases map to TRBD2. CDR3 size: 16 residues. Germline lookup yields CDR1 SGDLS and CDR2 YYNGEE. Trimming removed 4 bases from V and 0 bases from J; junction bases left unmatched: 6. The CDR3 bases are TGTGCCAGCAGCTCCCGGGGGGAAACGAACACCGGGGAGCTGTTTTTT. Translated, it gives CASSSRGETNTGELFF.

The gene calls are TRBV3-1 (or the pseudogene TRBV3-2) and TRBJ2-3, with D maybe TRBD2 (5 bases). The germline V gene has CDR1 LGHDT and CDR2 YNNKEL (reference sequence). This CDR3 has 12 amino acids. The V gene lost 3 bases and the J gene lost 6 bases, with 7 bases spanning the gap. The CDR3 DNA sequence: TGTGCCAGCAGCCAGACTATGGATACGCAGTATTTT. This encodes CASSQTMDTQYF.

The genes are TRBV7-9 and TRBJ1-1; no clear D gene. The CDR3 spans 15 residues. V was cut by 0 bases and J by 3 bases, with 11 bases left in between. CDR1 is SEHNR, CDR2 FQNEAQ, per germline (reference sequence). This chain's CDR3 is CASSLASRLYTEAFF. The CDR3 coding sequence is TGTGCCAGCAGCTTAGCGTCCAGGCTGTACACTGAAGCTTTCTTT.

This rearrangement joins TRBV10-3 to TRBJ2-2; 12 bases match TRBD2. The V and J ends lost 4 bases and 3 bases, in that order; junction bases with no gene match: 3. CDR3 length equals 16 residues. The germline V gene has CDR1 ENHRY and CDR2 SYGVKD. This chain's CDR3 is CAISGLAGVDTGELFF. CDR3 in DNA: TGTGCCATCAGTGGACTAGCGGGAGTGGACACCGGGGAGCTGTTTTTT.

The chain couples TRBV9 to TRBJ1-6; D uncertain. V was cut by 4 bases and J by 0 bases, with 8 bases left in between. Per germline, CDR1 SGDLS and CDR2 YYNGEE. The CDR3 has 15 amino acids. CDR3 DNA: TGTGCCAGCAGCTCGCTGAGCTCCTATAATTCACCCCTCCACTTT. Protein: CASSSLSSYNSPLHF. Looking up the rest from reference TRBV9 and TRBJ1-6 gives the full variable domain: DSGVTQTPKHLITATGQRVTLRCSPRSGDLSVYWYQQSLDQGLQFLIQYYNGEERAKGNILERFSAQQFPDLHSELNLSSLELGDSALYFCASSSLSSYNSPLHFGNGTRLTVT.

The chain has TRBV7-3 and TRBJ1-1, with D possibly matching TRBD1 (5 bases). This CDR3 is 14 amino acids long. CDR1 and CDR2 (germline): SGHTA, FQGTGA. V was cut by 3 bases and J by 1 base, with 9 bases left in between. In DNA, the CDR3 is TGTGCCAGCAGCTTTGGGGCGTCGAACACTGAAGCTTTCTTT. Its translation is CASSFGASNTEAFF. Full variable domain (missing parts from reference TRBV7-3 and TRBJ1-1): GAGVSQTPSNKVTEKGKYVELRCDPISGHTALYWYRQSLGQGPEFLIYFQGTGAADDSGLPNDRFFAVRPEGSVSTLKIQRTERGDSAVYLCASSFGASNTEAFFGQGTRLTVV.

V and J are TRBV10-3 and TRBJ1-2; D call uncertain. Per germline, CDR1 ENHRY and CDR2 SYGVKD. There are 14 residues in the CDR3. Trimming cost V 6 bases and J 2 bases, with 13 bases left between them. The chain's CDR3 is CAIREGGRNYGYTF. CDR3 bases: TGTGCCATCAGAGAAGGTGGCAGGAACTATGGCTACACCTTC.

Only one count was recorded for this clone. This chain connects TRBV7-9 to TRBJ2-5; D uncertain. The CDR3 extends over 14 amino acids. V dropped 5 bases and J dropped 5 bases, with 15 bases sitting between them. The germline V gene encodes CDR1 SEHNR and CDR2 FQNEAQ (reference sequence). CDR3 DNA sequence: TGTGCCAGCAGCGAAGAGCATGCATCCGAGACCCAGTACTTC. Its translation: CASSEEHASETQYF.

This clone was counted between two and nine times. CDR3 sequence: CASSTAGGPREQFF. In DNA form, the CDR3 reads TGTGCCAGCAGCACAGCGGGAGGGCCGCGTGAGCAGTTCTTC. This sequence joins TRBV9 and TRBJ2-1, with 10 bases matching TRBD2. The germline V gene encodes CDR1 SGDLS and CDR2 YYNGEE. The V gene end was trimmed by 4 bases and the J gene end by 9 bases; junction bases not matched to a gene: 7. The CDR3 covers 14 residues.

The gene calls are TRBV19 and TRBJ2-1; 13 bases are a match to TRBD2. Losses at the gene ends were 6 bases for V and 8 bases for J; bases not matched to a gene: 4. The CDR3 contains 14 residues. Germline V gene sequence: CDR1 LNHDA, CDR2 SQIVND (reference sequence). In DNA form, the CDR3 reads TGTGCCAGTAGAAGACTAGCGGGAGGACATGAGCAGTTCTTC. This translates into CASRRLAGGHEQFF.

V is TRBV7-9 and J is TRBJ1-3, with 11 nucleotides matching TRBD1. Germline V CDR1 and CDR2: SEHNR, FQNEAQ (reference sequence). Trimming at V came to 5 bases and at J to 0 bases, leaving 6 bases not matched to a gene. CDR3 length: 17 amino acids. CDR3 sequence reads: CASSLGQGVSSGNTIYF. The DNA for the CDR3 is TGTGCCAGCAGCCTGGGACAGGGGGTCAGCTCTGGAAACACCATATATTTT. Drawing the rest from reference TRBV7-9 and TRBJ1-3, the complete variable domain is DTGVSQNPRHKITKRGQNVTFRCDPISEHNRLYWYRQTLGQGPEFLTYFQNEAQLEKSRLLSDRFSAERPKGSFSTLEIQRTEQGDSAMYLCASSLGQGVSSGNTIYFGEGSWLTVV.

The chain links TRBV6-5 to TRBJ2-6, with D hard to call. The V gene lost 4 bases and the J gene lost 0 bases, with 7 bases spanning the gap. This CDR3 has 15 amino acids. Germline values: CDR1 MNHEY, CDR2 SVGAGI. DNA for the CDR3: TGTGCCAGCAGTTGGAGCTTCTCTGGGGCCAACGTCCTGACTTTC. It is translated as CASSWSFSGANVLTF.

This chain connects TRBV11-2 to TRBJ1-1; 8 bases agree with TRBD1. Trimming at V came to 4 bases and at J to 4 bases, leaving 11 bases not matched to a gene. Germline CDR1 SGHAT, CDR2 FQNNGV. CDR3 length equals 16 residues. CDR3 protein: CASSSFGGQGGTEAFF. The CDR3 coding sequence is TGTGCCAGCAGCTCGTTTGGTGGACAGGGCGGCACTGAAGCTTTCTTT.

V is TRBV4-3 and J is TRBJ2-3; D remains ambiguous. Trimming took 4 bases from V and 5 from J, leaving 7 bases between them. Germline V CDR1 and CDR2: LGHNA, YSLEER. This CDR3 is 12 amino acids long. The CDR3 loop reads CASSRRGDTQYF. The CDR3 nucleotides read TGCGCCAGCAGCCGGCGAGGAGATACGCAGTATTTT.

The chain has TRBV2 and TRBJ1-6; D is possibly TRBD1 (5 bases). The CDR3 consists of 14 residues. The V gene lost 6 bases and the J gene lost 9 bases, with 15 bases spanning the gap. Germline CDR1 is SNHLY and CDR2 is FYNNEI. In DNA, the CDR3 is TGTGCCAGCAGAGCGGGGCAGCAGATTTCACCCCTCCACTTT. Translated: CASRAGQQISPLHF.

The genes are TRBV10-3 and TRBJ1-2; 9 bases align to TRBD1. This CDR3 has 15 residues. V shed 4 bases, J shed 0 bases, and the junction held 3 bases outside the gene matches. Germline-derived CDR1 and CDR2 are ENHRY and SYGVKD. DNA of the CDR3: TGTGCCATCAGTGGGACAGGGGAAGCTAACTATGGCTACACCTTC. Translating it yields CAISGTGEANYGYTF.

This chain links TRBV6-5 with TRBJ2-7; 10 bases line up with TRBD2. Germline V gives CDR1 MNHEY, CDR2 SVGAGI. The CDR3 totals 15 residues. The trim removed 8 bases at V and 0 bases at J, leaving 7 bases unmatched. CDR3 DNA: TGTGCCAGCGCCAGCGGGAGGGTGGCCTCCTACGAGCAGTACTTC. This sequence encodes CASASGRVASYEQYF.

The chain employs TRBV30 and TRBJ2-6; D is possibly TRBD1 (5 bases). The CDR3 runs to 12 residues. Germline lookup yields CDR1 GTSNPN and CDR2 SVGIG (reference sequence). CDR3 protein: CATGSGANVLTF. Written as DNA, the CDR3 is TGTGCAACAGGCTCTGGGGCCAACGTCCTGACTTTC.

The chain employs TRBV7-8 and TRBJ2-3; D gene unclear. Trimming took 1 base from V and 0 from J, leaving 5 bases between them. Germline CDR1 reads SGHVS; CDR2 reads FQNEAQ. The CDR3 is 14 amino acids. CDR3 DNA sequence: TGTGCCAGCAGCTTAGTCTTGAGCACAGATACGCAGTATTTT. Its translation is CASSLVLSTDTQYF.